Sequencing of this T cell receptor (beta chain) was carried out in a study of tissue T cells after allogeneic stem cell transplantation. Study-wide background: Adult allogeneic hematopoietic cell transplant recipients with steroid-refractory graft-versus-host disease were prospectively enrolled for research autopsy. All graft-versus-host disease patients had gastrointestinal involvement and received several lines of directed therapy. CD3+ T cells were flow-sorted when enough cells; otherwise DNA extracted directly. Study findings and constraints: TCR repertoires tracked anatomic similarity, regardless of disease or transplant status.

Clones were read by immunoSEQ multiplex PCR, and TCRdb kept only the in-frame ones, dropping some. The repertoire includes about 43,000 clones, about nine tenths of them detected once, and under 4% sits in the top ten. In regard to this clone: Its antigen is as yet unknown.

The CDR3 is 15 residues long. The germline CDR1 and CDR2 sequences are SEHNR and FQNEAQ (reference sequence). Losses at the gene ends were 3 bases for V and 7 bases for J; bases not matched to a gene: 6. The sequence was obtained from a woman aged 35-70 years who later had graft-versus-host disease after an allogeneic stem cell transplant. The V gene is TRBV7-9, the J gene TRBJ2-1; 10 bases are a match to TRBD2. This material consisted of blood, taken before transplantation. CDR3: CASSFGAGGGNEQFF. For the CDR3, the DNA is TGTGCCAGCAGCTTCGGAGCGGGAGGGGGGAATGAGCAGTTCTTC. The full variable domain, its missing parts supplied by reference TRBV7-9 and TRBJ2-1, is DTGVSQNPRHKITKRGQNVTFRCDPISEHNRLYWYRQTLGQGPEFLTYFQNEAQLEKSRLLSDRFSAERPKGSFSTLEIQRTEQGDSAMYLCASSFGAGGGNEQFFGPGTRLTVL.